The sequence of this TCR beta chain was determined in a study of regulatory T cells in long-lasting Graves disease. Trimming removed 4 bases from V and 1 base from J, with 14 bases in between. Germline-derived CDR1 and CDR2 are MDHEN and SYDVKM. The CDR3 runs 15 residues. Assembly of TCR beta libraries relied on iRepertoire HTBI primers together with Arm-PCR of CDR3 regions. Via MiXCR, TCRdb re-called the multiplex PCR reads, giving one row per CDR3 protein. The sample lists roughly 420,000 distinct CDR3 sequences, around 16% seen once, with over 20% in the top ten. Ten or more counts support this clonotype. Stated time point: newly diagnosed GD, antithyroid drugs for less than 3 months. RNA from PBMCs was the source of the TCR library.

The sequence derives from a female donor with Graves disease. V gene TRBV28 combines with J gene TRBJ2-7; D gene unclear. The input for sequencing was peripheral blood mononuclear cells (PBMCs), taken at new diagnosis, from a patient treated with antithyroid drugs. The CDR3 here is CASSSTLRISYEQYF. The CDR3 nucleotides read TGTGCCAGCAGTTCAACCTTGCGGATTTCCTACGAGCAGTACTTC.